Following are 8 T cell receptor beta chains from one sample sequenced in a study of CD8+ T cells in alopecia areata. TCR sequencing used cDNA made by reverse transcription of extracted RNA. Assay used: immunoSEQ multiplex PCR; TCRdb lists only in-frame clones, some missing. The sample has 60,000 to 90,000 clones, around two thirds seen once. Treatment: oral pan-JAK inhibitor, 5-10 mg twice daily. The specimen comprised CD8+ T cells sorted from blood, sampled at week 24, from a patient treated with tofacitinib. The source is a human donor with alopecia areata.

This clone was seen more than once but under ten times. The rearrangement joins TRBV11-2 to TRBJ2-7; 7 bases map to TRBD2. V dropped 0 bases and J dropped 4; count of bases not matched to a gene: 9. There are 16 residues in the CDR3. Germline-derived CDR1 and CDR2 are SGHAT and FQNNGV. CDR3 coding DNA: TGTGCCAGCAGCTTAGATTCGGGGGGTTGGGAATACGAGCAGTACTTC. It codes for CASSLDSGGWEYEQYF.

The rearrangement joins TRBV9 to TRBJ1-1, with D uncertain. This CDR3 region has 13 residues. Germline V gene data show CDR1 as SGDLS and CDR2 as YYNGEE. Trimming cost V 0 bases and J 7 bases, with 10 bases left between them. The CDR3 region has the DNA TGTGCCAGCAGCGTAGGATCAGGTGGTGAAGCTTTCTTT. Its translation: CASSVGSGGEAFF.

The chain uses TRBV7-9 and TRBJ1-5, with D unclear. Trimming removed 5 bases at V and 0 bases at J, with 11 bases between. Germline V gene sequence: CDR1 SEHNR, CDR2 FQNEAQ (reference sequence). CDR3 length: 15 residues. CDR3 nucleotides: TGTGCCAGCAGCCCCCGACGGTATAGCAATCAGCCCCAGCATTTT. Residues: CASSPRRYSNQPQHF.

The chain couples TRBV6-5 to TRBJ2-7; TRBD1 is a possible D gene (6 bases). The germline V gene has CDR1 MNHEY and CDR2 SVGAGI. V dropped 6 bases and J dropped 3 bases, with 15 bases sitting between them. The CDR3 is 14 amino acids. The CDR3 nucleotides read TGTGCCAGCAGCCTAGGACAGTCACTCTACGAGCAGTACTTC. It codes for CASSLGQSLYEQYF.

The CDR3 coding sequence is TGCAGCGTTGACCTCGGCACTGAAGCTTTCTTT. Its protein is CSVDLGTEAFF. This chain connects TRBV29-1 to TRBJ1-1; D not resolved. V was pared by 3 bases and J by 4 bases, with 6 bases between. The CDR3 extends over 11 amino acids. Germline V CDR1 and CDR2: SQVTM, ANQGSEA.

The CDR3 loop reads CASSQGTVSYNSPLHF. CDR3 sequence (DNA): TGTGCCAGCAGCCAAGGGACAGTCTCCTATAATTCACCCCTCCACTTT. The chain carries TRBV4-2 and TRBJ1-6; D perhaps matches TRBD1 (6 bases). The CDR3 length is 16 residues. Per the germline V gene, CDR1 is LGHNA and CDR2 is YNFKEQ. Trimming shortened V by 1 base and J by 0 bases, and 7 bases separated the two germline ends.

V and J are TRBV4-1 and TRBJ2-3; no firm D call. Between the trimmed V and J ends, which lost 4 bases and 4 bases, there was a span of 12 bases. The CDR3 length is 14 residues. The germline CDR1 and CDR2 sequences are MGHRA and YSYEKL. CDR3 DNA: TGCGCCAGCAGCCGCGACGAGTTAGCAGATACGCAGTATTTT. Its translation is CASSRDELADTQYF.

The V gene is TRBV30, the J gene TRBJ2-7; D possibly corresponds to TRBD1 (6 bases). V lost 7 bases and J lost 5, with 18 bases in between. Germline V gene data show CDR1 as GTSNPN and CDR2 as SVGIG (reference sequence). The CDR3 is 13 residues long. The CDR3 bases are TGTGCCTTTAACAGGGAACTATCGGACGAGCAGTACTTC. Translating gives CAFNRELSDEQYF. The full variable domain, its missing parts supplied by reference TRBV30 and TRBJ2-7, is SQTIHQWPATLVQPVGSPLSLECTVEGTSNPNLYWYRQAAGRGLQLLFYSVGIGQISSEVPQNLSASRPQDRQFILSSKKLLLSDSGFYLCAFNRELSDEQYFGPGTRLTVT.